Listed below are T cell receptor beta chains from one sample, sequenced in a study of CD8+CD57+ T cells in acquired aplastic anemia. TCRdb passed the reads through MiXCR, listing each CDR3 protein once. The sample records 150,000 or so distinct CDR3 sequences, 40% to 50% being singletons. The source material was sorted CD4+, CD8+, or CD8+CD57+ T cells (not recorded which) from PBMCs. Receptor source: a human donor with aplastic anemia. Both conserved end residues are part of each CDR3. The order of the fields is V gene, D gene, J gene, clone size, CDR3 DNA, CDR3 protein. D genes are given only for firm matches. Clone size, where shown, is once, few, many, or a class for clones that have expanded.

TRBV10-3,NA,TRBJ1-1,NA,TGTGCCAGCAGCCACCTCGGCGGGCAGCCCACTGAAGCTTTCTTT,CASSHLGGQPTEAFF
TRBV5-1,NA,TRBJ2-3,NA,TGCGCCAGCAGCTTGTGGGGGGCGATAAGCACAGATACGCAGTATTTT,CASSLWGAISTDTQYF
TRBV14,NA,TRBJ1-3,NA,TGTGCCAGCAGTCGGACGGGAAACACCATATATTTT,CASSRTGNTIYF
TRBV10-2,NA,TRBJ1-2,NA,TGCGCCACCCGTCTAGGAGAGTATGGCTACACCTTC,CATRLGEYGYTF
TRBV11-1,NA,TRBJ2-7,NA,TGTGCCAGCAGCCTGCGGTCCCAGGGGCTAGCCTACGAGCAGTACTTC,CASSLRSQGLAYEQYF
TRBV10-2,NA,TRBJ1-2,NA,TGCGCCAGCTGGCTCGGTGAAGGGAGCTATGGCTACACCTTC,CASWLGEGSYGYTF
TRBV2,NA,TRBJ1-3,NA,TGTGCCAGCTCACCAGGAGTTGACTCTGGAAACACCATATATTTT,CASSPGVDSGNTIYF
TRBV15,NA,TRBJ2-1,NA,TGTGCCACCAGGGGGGAAGGACTTAGCTCCTACAATGAGCAGTTCTTC,CATRGEGLSSYNEQFF
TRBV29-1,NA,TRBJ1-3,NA,TGCAGCGTTGAAGACGGCGGCTCTGGAAACACCATATATTTT,CSVEDGGSGNTIYF
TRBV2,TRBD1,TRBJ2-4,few,TGTGCCAGCAGTGATTGGACAGGCCTAGCCAAAAACATTCAGTACTTC,CASSDWTGLAKNIQYF
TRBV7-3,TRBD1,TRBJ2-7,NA,TGTGCCAGCAGCGACAGGGTCAGCGAGCAGTACTTC,CASSDRVSEQYF
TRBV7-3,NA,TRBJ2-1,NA,TGTGCCAGCAGCTCACAGGATAATGAGCAGTTCTTC,CASSSQDNEQFF
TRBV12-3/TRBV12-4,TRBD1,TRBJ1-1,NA,TGTGCCAGCACCCACCCTATACAGGGGATGAACACTGAAGCTTTCTTT,CASTHPIQGMNTEAFF
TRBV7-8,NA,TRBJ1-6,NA,TGTGCCAGCAGCTCAGCAGACAGGTCACCCCTCCACTTT,CASSSADRSPLHF
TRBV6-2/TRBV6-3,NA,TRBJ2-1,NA,TGTGCCAGCAGCCTAGGAGTTGAGCAGTTCTTC,CASSLGVEQFF
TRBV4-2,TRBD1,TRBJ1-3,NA,TGTGCCAGCTCACCACTTATGAGACAGGGCTCTGGAAACACCATATATTTT,CASSPLMRQGSGNTIYF
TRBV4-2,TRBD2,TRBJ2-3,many,TGTGCCAGCAGCCGCGAGACTAGCGGGGGCCTCACAGATACGCAGTATTTT,CASSRETSGGLTDTQYF
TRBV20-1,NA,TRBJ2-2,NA,TGCAGTGCTAGAGATACAGTGGGTGGGAACACCGGGGAGCTGTTTTTT,CSARDTVGGNTGELFF
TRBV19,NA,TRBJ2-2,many,TGTGCCAGTAGTATAGAGTCCGCAGGGATCGGGGAGCTGTTTTTT,CASSIESAGIGELFF
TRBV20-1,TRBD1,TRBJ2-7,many,TGCAGTGCTACCGGGACAGGGCGCTACGAGCAGCACTTC,CSATGTGRYEQHF
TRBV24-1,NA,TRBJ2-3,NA,TGTGCCACCAGCGAACCCTCGTCGGATACGCAGTATTTT,CATSEPSSDTQYF
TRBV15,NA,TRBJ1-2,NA,TGTGCCACCAGCAGCAGGACAGAGAACTATGGCTACACCTTC,CATSSRTENYGYTF
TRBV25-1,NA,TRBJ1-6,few,TGTGCCAGCAGTGAAACCTCCGGCTATAATTCACCCCTCCACTTT,CASSETSGYNSPLHF
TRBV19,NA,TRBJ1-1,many,TGTGCCAGTAGTATGAAGGCAGGGGTTGAAGCTTTCTTT,CASSMKAGVEAFF
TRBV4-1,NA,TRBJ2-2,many,TGCGCCAGCAGCCAAGCAGGGCTTAACACCGGGGAGCTGTTTTTT,CASSQAGLNTGELFF
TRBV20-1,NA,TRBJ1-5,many,TGCAGTGCTTTACCCTCCGGACAGACAATAAGCAATCAGCCCCAGCATTTT,CSALPSGQTISNQPQHF
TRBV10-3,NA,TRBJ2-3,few,TGTGCCAGCAGTGGCCAGGGACGGTTGGCAGATACGCAGTATTTT,CASSGQGRLADTQYF
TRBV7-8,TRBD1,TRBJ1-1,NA,TGTGCCAGCAGACGCATGACAGGGGACGCTGAAGCTTTCTTT,CASRRMTGDAEAFF
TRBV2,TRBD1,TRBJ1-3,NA,TGTGCCAGCAGTGCCGGGACAGGGGCTGGAAACACCATATATTTT,CASSAGTGAGNTIYF
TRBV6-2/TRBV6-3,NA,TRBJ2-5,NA,TGTGCCAGCAGTAGCCTGGTGAGGGACCAAGAGACCCAGTACTTC,CASSSLVRDQETQYF
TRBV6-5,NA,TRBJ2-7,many,TGTGCCAGCAGTTCTACGTCAGGGTCTGTAGGCGAGCAGTACTTC,CASSSTSGSVGEQYF
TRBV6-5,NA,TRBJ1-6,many,TGTGCCAGCAGTTACTACAGGGTTAACGATTCACCCCTCCACTTT,CASSYYRVNDSPLHF
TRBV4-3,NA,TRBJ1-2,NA,TGCGCCAGCAGCCTTACAGCACAGGGAGTAGGGTATGGCTACACCTTC,CASSLTAQGVGYGYTF
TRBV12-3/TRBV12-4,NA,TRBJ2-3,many,TGTGCCAGCAGTTCGGCAGATACGCAGTATTTT,CASSSADTQYF
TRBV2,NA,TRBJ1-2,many,TGTGCCAGCGGCGGGGAGGGAGGGCCAACGGGTGGCTACACCTTC,CASGGEGGPTGGYTF
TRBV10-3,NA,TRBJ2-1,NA,TGTGCCATCGCCAGGGAGGTTGATGAGCAGTTCTTC,CAIAREVDEQFF
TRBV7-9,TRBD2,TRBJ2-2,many,TGTGCCAGCAGCCCGCCCGGACTAGCGGGGAACACCGGGGAGCTGTTTTTT,CASSPPGLAGNTGELFF
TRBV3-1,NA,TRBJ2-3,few,TGTGCCAGCACCAAGAAGGGACATGGGGCGGATACGCAGTATTTT,CASTKKGHGADTQYF
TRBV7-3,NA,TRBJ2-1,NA,TGTGCCAGCAGCCCCACTAGCAGCTCCTACAATGAGCAGTTCTTC,CASSPTSSSYNEQFF
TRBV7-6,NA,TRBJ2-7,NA,TGTGCCAGCAGCTTATTCGAGGGGGGCATCTACGAGCAGTACTTC,CASSLFEGGIYEQYF
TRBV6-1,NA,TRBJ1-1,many,TGTGCCAGCAGTGAATCGGAATGGGGGGGCACTGAAGCTTTCTTT,CASSESEWGGTEAFF
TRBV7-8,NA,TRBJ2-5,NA,TGTGCCAGCAGCTTAGTCAGAAGGGAGACCCAGTACTTC,CASSLVRRETQYF
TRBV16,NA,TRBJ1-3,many,TGTGCCAGCAGCCAATCCCATCGGGGGCGAGGAAACACCATATATTTT,CASSQSHRGRGNTIYF
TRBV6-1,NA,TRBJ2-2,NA,TGTGCCGGCAGGGTCCTCGGGGGCGACCGTCTCACCGGGGAGCTGTTTTTT,CAGRVLGGDRLTGELFF
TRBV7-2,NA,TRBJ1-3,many,TGTGCCAGCAGCAGATCTGGAAACACCATATATTTT,CASSRSGNTIYF